This TCR beta chain appears in the sequencing data of a study of cytomegalovirus exposure and HLA in healthy donors. Study-wide points: The investigators catalogued some 150 TCR beta chains as cytomegalovirus-associated. Later, an analysis showed that TCR beta chains associated with HLA were more clonally expanded than others that were equally common.

V lost 3 bases to trimming and J lost 0 bases, with 9 bases between them. The germline V gene has CDR1 LNHDA and CDR2 SQIVND (reference sequence). The CDR3 loop spans 14 amino acids. A multiplex PCR was run with 60 Vbeta primers and 13 Jbeta primers. Sequencing was performed with immunoSEQ multiplex PCR; in TCRdb, only in-frame clones are kept and a portion is missing. The sample lists about 160,000 clones, around 80% occurring once. This clone was seen once. Its antigen is unknown. Sample: PBMCs. The gene calls are TRBV19 and TRBJ2-7; possible D gene TRBD2, 5 bases. This TCR was sampled from a male donor in good health and CMV-seronegative. CDR3 loop: CASSILASSYEQYF. The CDR3, as DNA: TGTGCCAGTAGTATCCTAGCCAGCTCCTACGAGCAGTACTTC.